These 15 T cell receptor beta chains originate from one sample sequenced in a study of regulatory T cells in long-lasting Graves disease. CDR3-region Arm-PCR and iRepertoire HTBI primers produced the TCR beta libraries. MiXCR was run by TCRdb on the multiplex PCR reads, yielding one entry per CDR3 protein. The sample shows over 300,000 distinct CDR3 sequences, around 15% of them seen only once. The time point here: newly diagnosed GD, antithyroid drugs for less than 3 months. TCR sequences were obtained from RNA taken from PBMCs. The sample was peripheral blood mononuclear cells (PBMCs), taken at new diagnosis, from a patient treated with antithyroid drugs. The origin of the receptors is a female donor with Graves disease.

The chain carries TRBV19 and TRBJ2-1; D is perhaps TRBD2 (6 bases). The germline CDR1 and CDR2 sequences are LNHDA and SQIVND (reference sequence). The CDR3 length is 15 residues. V was shortened by 7 bases and J by 0 bases, with 13 bases between the two germline ends. Here the CDR3 reads CASTSGDSSYNEQFF. The CDR3 DNA reads TGTGCCAGTACCTCGGGGGATAGCTCCTACAATGAGCAGTTCTTC.

This chain uses TRBV12-5 with TRBJ1-2; D unresolved. Trimming pared 0 bases from V and 2 bases from J, leaving 13 bases between. This CDR3 comprises 16 residues. Germline V gene data show CDR1 as LGHNT and CDR2 as FRNRAP. CDR3 sequence: CASGLVLRALNYGYTF. CDR3 bases: TGTGCTAGTGGTTTGGTACTGCGGGCGCTGAACTATGGCTACACCTTC.

For this clonotype: Since a much larger clone is just one base distant, this may be a read error. The rearrangement links TRBV7-2 to TRBJ2-2; no reliable D call. Germline CDR1 and CDR2: SGHTA and FQGNSA. This CDR3 is built from 15 residues. This chain's CDR3 is CACSPSQDNTGELFF. The CDR3 DNA reads TGTGCCTGCAGCCCCAGTCAGGACAACACCGGGGAGCTGTTTTTT.

This sequence joins TRBV7-6 and TRBJ2-7; 7 positions match TRBD2. The length of the CDR3 is 15 residues. The J segment lost 5 bases and the V segment lost 5 bases, leaving 12 bases of the junction unmatched. The germline CDR1 and CDR2 sequences are SGHVS and FNYEAQ. As DNA, the CDR3 is TGTGCCAGCAGCCTCACGGGGGGACTGAGCCACGAGCAGTACTTC. The encoded protein is CASSLTGGLSHEQYF. Based on the CDR3 plus reference TRBV7-6 and TRBJ2-7, the full variable domain is GAGVSQSPRYKVTKRGQDVALRCDPISGHVSLYWYRQALGQGPEFLTYFNYEAQQDKSGLPNDRFSAERPEGSISTLTIQRTEQRDSAMYRCASSLTGGLSHEQYFGPGTRLTVT.

This clonotype has more than one count but fewer than ten. The chain employs TRBV10-3 and TRBJ2-1; 7 bases are a match to TRBD2. The CDR3 has 14 amino acids. The V gene's germline CDR1 is ENHRY and CDR2 SYGVKD. Trimming cost V 3 bases and J 10 bases; bases outside gene matches: 9. The CDR3 bases are TGTGCCATCAGTGAAGGACTAGTCTTAAGAGAGCAGTTCTTC. Translating it yields CAISEGLVLREQFF.

The table lists this clonotype with many counts. The chain links TRBV28 to TRBJ2-7; D gene uncertain. CDR3 length: 12 residues. The germline V gene has CDR1 MDHEN and CDR2 SYDVKM. V lost 3 bases to trimming and J lost 6 bases, with 9 bases between them. As DNA, the CDR3 is TGTGCCAGCAGTTTGGTTCGGAGCGAGCAGTACTTC. Its protein product is CASSLVRSEQYF.

This clonotype was observed a handful of times. The chain links TRBV10-3 to TRBJ2-5, with 15 bases identical to TRBD2. This CDR3 contains 17 residues. CDR1 is ENHRY, CDR2 SYGVKD, per germline. The junction had 4 bases not matched to a gene; V was cut back by 0 bases and J by 5 bases. The CDR3, as DNA: TGTGCCATCAGTGAGTCATCCGGGACTAGCGGGAGGGAGACCCAGTACTTC. As protein: CAISESSGTSGRETQYF.

Concerning this clonotype itself: A clone one base away is much larger, so this may be a read error. CDR3 in amino acids: CASSPGPGLGVDEQFF. CDR3 nucleotides: TGTGCCAGCAGCCCCGGTCCCGGACTAGGCGTTGACGAGCAGTTCTTC. The chain joins TRBV27 to TRBJ2-1, with 7 positions matching TRBD2. The germline V gene encodes CDR1 MNHEY and CDR2 SMNVEV (reference sequence). Losses at the gene ends were 6 bases for V and 10 bases for J; bases not matched to a gene: 18. The CDR3 loop spans 16 amino acids.

This clonotype was detected ten times or more. The chain links TRBV29-1 to TRBJ1-1; 8 bases agree with TRBD1. Germline V lookup: CDR1 SQVTM, CDR2 ANQGSEA. CDR3 length equals 12 residues. V lost 3 bases to trimming and J lost 3 bases; unmatched junction nucleotides: 0. The CDR3 reads CSVETGDTEAFF. The CDR3 nucleotides are TGCAGCGTTGAGACAGGGGACACTGAAGCTTTCTTT.

This clonotype was found many times. The chain has TRBV20-1 and TRBJ1-1; 7 bases are shared with TRBD1. Germline V gene lookup returns CDR1 DFQATT and CDR2 SNEGSKA (reference sequence). There are 14 residues in the CDR3. J was trimmed by 3 bases and V by 6 bases; bases with no gene match: 10. The CDR3 protein is CSAPTGSEHTEAFF. CDR3 sequence (DNA): TGCAGTGCGCCGACAGGGTCAGAGCACACTGAAGCTTTCTTT.

This clonotype appeared many times. The chain combines TRBV6-1 with TRBJ1-1; tentative D call: TRBD1 (6 bases). Trimming stripped 7 bases from V and 0 bases from J, with 15 bases between. Germline V lookup: CDR1 MNHNS, CDR2 SASEGT. The CDR3 is made up of 15 amino acids. CDR3 in DNA: TGTGCCAGCACCCGAGGACAGCCAATGAACACTGAAGCTTTCTTT. Translated: CASTRGQPMNTEAFF.

This clonotype was seen ten or more times. This CDR3 is CASSLGVTYEQYF. The DNA for the CDR3 is TGTGCCAGTAGTTTGGGCGTAACCTACGAGCAGTACTTC. The rearrangement joins TRBV19 to TRBJ2-7; D not resolved. CDR1 and CDR2 (germline): LNHDA, SQIVND (reference sequence). Trimming removed 5 bases from V and 2 bases from J, with 10 bases in between. The CDR3 length is 13 residues.

The rearrangement joins TRBV20-1 to TRBJ2-3; TRBD2 matches at 9 bases. CDR1 is DFQATT and CDR2 is SNEGSKA in the germline V gene (reference sequence). The CDR3 loop spans 14 amino acids. V trimming: 6 bases; J trimming: 5 bases; junction bases outside the gene matches: 9. As DNA, the CDR3 is TGCAGTGCCGATATAGCGGGGGCGGGAGATACGCAGTATTTT. This encodes CSADIAGAGDTQYF.

The chain joins TRBV12-3 or TRBV12-4 to TRBJ1-4; TRBD1 might be the D (5 bases). V was cut by 5 bases and J by 6 bases, with 16 bases left in between. The CDR3 loop spans 15 amino acids. DNA of the CDR3: TGTGCCAGCAGTAGGCCGGGACCCGGGGATGAAAAACTGTTTTTT. This translates into CASSRPGPGDEKLFF.

At least ten counts were recorded for this clonotype. V gene TRBV10-3 combines with J gene TRBJ1-4; 9 bases match TRBD1. Germline CDR1 ENHRY, CDR2 SYGVKD. This CDR3 region has 15 residues. Unmatched junction bases numbered 1, after V lost 0 bases and J lost 5 bases. The CDR3 is CAISESQGANEKLFF. DNA for the CDR3: TGTGCCATCAGTGAGTCACAGGGGGCAAATGAAAAACTGTTTTTT.